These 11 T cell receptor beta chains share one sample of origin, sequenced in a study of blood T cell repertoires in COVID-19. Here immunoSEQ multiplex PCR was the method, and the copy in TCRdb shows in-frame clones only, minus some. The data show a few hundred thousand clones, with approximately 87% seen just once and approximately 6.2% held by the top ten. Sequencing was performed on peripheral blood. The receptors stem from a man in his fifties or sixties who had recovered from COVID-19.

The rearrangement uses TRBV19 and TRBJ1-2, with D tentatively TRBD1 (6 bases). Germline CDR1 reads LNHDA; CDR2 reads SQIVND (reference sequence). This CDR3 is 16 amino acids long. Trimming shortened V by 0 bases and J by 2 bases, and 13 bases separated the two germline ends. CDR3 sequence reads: CASSIDGQGHNYGYTF. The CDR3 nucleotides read TGTGCCAGTAGTATAGATGGGCAGGGGCACAACTATGGCTACACCTTC.

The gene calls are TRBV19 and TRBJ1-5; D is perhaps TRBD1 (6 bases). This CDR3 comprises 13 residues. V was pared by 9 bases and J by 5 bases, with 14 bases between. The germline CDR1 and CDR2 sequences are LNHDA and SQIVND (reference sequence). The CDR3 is CASGGGGYQPQHF. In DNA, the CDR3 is TGTGCCAGCGGGGGAGGGGGGTATCAGCCCCAGCATTTT.

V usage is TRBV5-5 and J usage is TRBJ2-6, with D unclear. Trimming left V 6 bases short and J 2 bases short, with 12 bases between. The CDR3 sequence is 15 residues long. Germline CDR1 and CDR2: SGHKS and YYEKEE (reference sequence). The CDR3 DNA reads TGTGCCAGCATCCTCGACTTCCCTGGGGCCAACGTCCTGACTTTC. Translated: CASILDFPGANVLTF.

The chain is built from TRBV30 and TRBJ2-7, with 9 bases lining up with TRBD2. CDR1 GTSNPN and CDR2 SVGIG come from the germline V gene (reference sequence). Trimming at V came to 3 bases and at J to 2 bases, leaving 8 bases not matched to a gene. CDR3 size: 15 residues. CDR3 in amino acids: CAWSLGGRETYEQYF. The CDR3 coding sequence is TGTGCCTGGAGCCTCGGCGGGAGGGAGACCTACGAGCAGTACTTC.

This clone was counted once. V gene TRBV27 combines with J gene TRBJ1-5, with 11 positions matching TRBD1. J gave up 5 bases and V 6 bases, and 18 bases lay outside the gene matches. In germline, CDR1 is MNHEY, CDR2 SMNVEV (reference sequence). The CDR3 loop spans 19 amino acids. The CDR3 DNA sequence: TGTGCCAGCAGGTCACGAGGGGGGGGGACAGGGGGATTGCATCAGCCCCAGCATTTT. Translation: CASRSRGGGTGGLHQPQHF.

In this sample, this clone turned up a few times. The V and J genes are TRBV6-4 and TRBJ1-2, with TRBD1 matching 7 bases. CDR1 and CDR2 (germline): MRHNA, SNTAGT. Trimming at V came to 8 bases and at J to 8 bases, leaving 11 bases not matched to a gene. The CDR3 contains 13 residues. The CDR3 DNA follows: TGTGCCAGCGCTGCAACAGGGGAGGTCGGCTACACCTTC. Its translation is CASAATGEVGYTF.

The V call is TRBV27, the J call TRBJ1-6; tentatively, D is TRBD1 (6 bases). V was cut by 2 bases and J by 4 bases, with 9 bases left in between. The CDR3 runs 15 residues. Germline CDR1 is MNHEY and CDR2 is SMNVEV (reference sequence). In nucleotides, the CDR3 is TGTGCCAGCAGTTTACCCACAGGGTATAATTCACCCCTCCACTTT. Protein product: CASSLPTGYNSPLHF.

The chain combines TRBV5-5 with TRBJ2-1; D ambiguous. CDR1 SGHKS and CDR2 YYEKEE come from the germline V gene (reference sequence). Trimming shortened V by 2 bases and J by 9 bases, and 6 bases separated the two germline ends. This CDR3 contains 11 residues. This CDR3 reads CASSFTSEQFF. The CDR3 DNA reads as TGTGCCAGCAGCTTCACCAGTGAGCAGTTCTTC.

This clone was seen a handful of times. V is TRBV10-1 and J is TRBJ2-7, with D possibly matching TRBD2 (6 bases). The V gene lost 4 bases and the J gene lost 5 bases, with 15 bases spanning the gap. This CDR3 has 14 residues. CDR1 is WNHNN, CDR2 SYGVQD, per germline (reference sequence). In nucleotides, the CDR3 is TGCGCCAGCAGTGCAGCTTGGACTACGCACGAGCAGTACTTC. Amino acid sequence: CASSAAWTTHEQYF.

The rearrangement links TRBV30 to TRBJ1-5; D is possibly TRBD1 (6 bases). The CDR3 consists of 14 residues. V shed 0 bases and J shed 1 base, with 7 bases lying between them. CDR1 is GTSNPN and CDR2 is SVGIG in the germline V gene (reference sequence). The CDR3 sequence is CAWSVQGSNQPQHF. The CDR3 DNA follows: TGTGCCTGGAGTGTACAGGGAAGCAATCAGCCCCAGCATTTT.

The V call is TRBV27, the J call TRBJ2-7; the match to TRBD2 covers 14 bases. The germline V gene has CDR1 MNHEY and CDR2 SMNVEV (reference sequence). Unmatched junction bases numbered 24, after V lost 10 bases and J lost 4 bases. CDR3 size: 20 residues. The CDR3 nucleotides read TGTGCCACCGGGTCTACACGGACTAGCGGGAGGTCCCGTGGAAATTACGAGCAGTACTTC. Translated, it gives CATGSTRTSGRSRGNYEQYF.